Listed below are T cell receptor beta chains from one sample, sequenced in a study of blood T cells in healthy people across ages. A single record per CDR3 protein comes from TCRdb applying MiXCR to the 5' RACE reads. Among about 1.5 million distinct CDR3 sequences, under 55% were seen once, and the ten largest hold less than 5%. The material sequenced was blood. These TCRs come from a woman aged 18-29 years in good health. The CDR3 runs from the conserved cysteine through the conserved F or W. Fields, in order: V gene, clone size, D gene, J gene, CDR3 DNA, CDR3 protein. D genes are given only for firm matches. Rows may omit the clone size; those that give it use once, few, many or a size class.

>TRBV12-3/TRBV12-4|few|NA|TRBJ2-3
TGTGCCAGCAGCCCTTTACTAACTAGCACAGATACGCAGTATTTT
CASSPLLTSTDTQYF
>TRBV12-3/TRBV12-4|few|NA|TRBJ2-1
TGTGCCAGCAACCCCGGCCCCTACAATGAGCAGTTCTTC
CASNPGPYNEQFF
>TRBV15|NA|NA|TRBJ2-2
TGTGCCACTAAAGGTACAGCTCACACCGGGGAGCTGTTTTTT
CATKGTAHTGELFF
>TRBV6-1|few|TRBD1|TRBJ1-2
TGTGCGGCCGGTGGTGGGACAGGGCTTTATGGCTACACCTTC
CAAGGGTGLYGYTF
>TRBV12-3/TRBV12-4|NA|NA|TRBJ1-1
TGTGCCAGTAGTTTAGGGAGGAGTGTGTCTGAAGCTTTCTTT
CASSLGRSVSEAFF
>TRBV7-9|few|NA|TRBJ2-7
TGTGCCAGCAGCCTACCTCCCTTGGGGCAGCTTTACGAGCAGTACTTC
CASSLPPLGQLYEQYF
>TRBV3-1|NA|NA|TRBJ2-1
TGTGCCAGCAGCCGACGGAGGGGGGGCTCCTACAATGAGCAGTTCTTC
CASSRRRGGSYNEQFF
>TRBV10-3|many|NA|TRBJ2-7
TGTGCCATCAGTACCCCGGACAGGGAGGGTGCCTACGAGCAGTACTTC
CAISTPDREGAYEQYF
>TRBV6-1|NA|NA|TRBJ2-1
TGTGCCAGCAAGATTAATGAGCAGTTCTTC
CASKINEQFF
>TRBV4-3|NA|TRBD2|TRBJ2-7
TGCGCCAGCAGCCAAGACACCGGGACTAGTCTCTACGAGCAGTACTTC
CASSQDTGTSLYEQYF
>TRBV6-6|NA|TRBD1|TRBJ2-2
TGTGCCAGCAGATCGACAGGGGGGACCGGGGAGCTGTTTTTT
CASRSTGGTGELFF
>TRBV9|NA|NA|TRBJ2-7
TGTGCCAGCAGCGTATCATTGGAGGGCCTTCAGTACTTC
CASSVSLEGLQYF
>TRBV7-9|NA|TRBD2|TRBJ2-1
TGTGCCCGCAGCTCAGGGACTAGCGGGAGGGTATACAATGAGCAGTTCTTC
CARSSGTSGRVYNEQFF
>TRBV20-1|NA|TRBD1|TRBJ1-5
TGCAGTGTATACAGGGGCGAACAGCCCCAGCATTTT
CSVYRGEQPQHF
>TRBV12-3/TRBV12-4|few|NA|TRBJ2-7
TGTGCCAGCAGGATGGTCGGTGACGAGCAGTACTTC
CASRMVGDEQYF
>TRBV21-1|NA|NA|TRBJ2-1
TGTACCAGCAGCCCAAAAGAGAGGAGAAGGTCCAGATACAATGAGCAGTTCTTC
CTSSPKERRRSRYNEQFF
>TRBV6-4|NA|TRBD2|TRBJ2-5
TGTGCCAGCAGTCCAGCGGGGGGCCGTAATGAGCAGTACTTC
CASSPAGGRNEQYF
>TRBV25-1|NA|TRBD1|TRBJ2-5
TGTGCCAGCAGTGAACCTACAGGGGGCATGGAGACCCAGTACTTC
CASSEPTGGMETQYF
>TRBV6-5|once|NA|TRBJ2-3
TGTGCCAGCAGTATTATGAACGGGGATACGCAGTATTTT
CASSIMNGDTQYF
>TRBV4-2|NA|TRBD2|TRBJ2-3
TGTGCCAGCAGCCAAGTCGGACTAGCGGGAGGAGGAGATACGCAGTATTTT
CASSQVGLAGGGDTQYF